The TCR beta chain described here comes from a study of T cell repertoires in cytomegalovirus infection. This clonotype was detected a few times. Its antigen is as yet unknown. TCRdb passed the reads through MiXCR, listing each CDR3 protein once. Here the sample spans under 150,000 distinct CDR3 sequences, over 25% being singletons. The CDR3 spans 15 residues. Germline lookup yields CDR1 MNHNS and CDR2 SASEGT. The ends lost 6 bases at V and 7 bases at J; junction bases unmatched: 6. The chain carries TRBV6-1 and TRBJ1-6, with TRBD1 matching over 10 bases. The receptor was isolated from a human donor in good health (CMV status not recorded). Some clones in this sample may be carry-over from other donors' samples. This material consisted of CD8+ T cells from cultured PBMCs, taken from culture after CMV antigen stimulation. The CDR3 sequence is CASSGGQGRNSPLHF. The CDR3 DNA sequence: TGTGCCAGCAGCGGGGGACAGGGGAGGAATTCACCCCTCCACTTT.